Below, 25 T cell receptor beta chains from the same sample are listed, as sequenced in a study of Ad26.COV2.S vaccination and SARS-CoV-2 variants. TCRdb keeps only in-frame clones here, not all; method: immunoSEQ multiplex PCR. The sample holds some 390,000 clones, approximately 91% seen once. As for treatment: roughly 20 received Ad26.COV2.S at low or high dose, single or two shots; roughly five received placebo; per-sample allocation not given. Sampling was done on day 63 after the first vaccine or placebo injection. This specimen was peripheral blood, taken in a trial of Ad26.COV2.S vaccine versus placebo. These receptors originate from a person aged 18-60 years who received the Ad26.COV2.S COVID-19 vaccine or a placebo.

CDR3 sequence: CASSLARGYEQYF. In nucleotides, the CDR3 is TGTGCCAGCAGCTTAGCGCGAGGCTACGAGCAGTACTTC. J is TRBJ2-7 and V is TRBV7-8, with D unclear. The germline V and J ends were trimmed by 0 bases and 3 bases, with 6 bases remaining between them. The CDR3 is made up of 13 amino acids. Germline V gives CDR1 SGHVS, CDR2 FQNEAQ.

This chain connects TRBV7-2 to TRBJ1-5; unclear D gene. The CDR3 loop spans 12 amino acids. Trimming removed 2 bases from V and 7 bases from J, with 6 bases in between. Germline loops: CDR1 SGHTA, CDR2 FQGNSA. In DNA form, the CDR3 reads TGTGCCAGCAGCTTATACGACCAGCCCCAGCATTTT. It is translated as CASSLYDQPQHF.

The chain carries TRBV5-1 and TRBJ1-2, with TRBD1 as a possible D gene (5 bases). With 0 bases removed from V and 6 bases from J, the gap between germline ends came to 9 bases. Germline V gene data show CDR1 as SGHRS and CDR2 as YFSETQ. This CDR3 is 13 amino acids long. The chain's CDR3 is CASSLDGGDGYTF. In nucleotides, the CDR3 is TGCGCCAGCAGCTTGGATGGAGGGGATGGCTACACCTTC.

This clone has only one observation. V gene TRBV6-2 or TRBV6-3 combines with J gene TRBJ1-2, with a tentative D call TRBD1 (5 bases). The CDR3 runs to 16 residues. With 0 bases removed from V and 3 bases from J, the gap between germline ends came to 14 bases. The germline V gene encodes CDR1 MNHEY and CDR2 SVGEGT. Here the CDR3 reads CASSYSGPDIHYGYTF. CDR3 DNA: TGTGCCAGCAGTTACTCGGGGCCAGATATACACTATGGCTACACCTTC.

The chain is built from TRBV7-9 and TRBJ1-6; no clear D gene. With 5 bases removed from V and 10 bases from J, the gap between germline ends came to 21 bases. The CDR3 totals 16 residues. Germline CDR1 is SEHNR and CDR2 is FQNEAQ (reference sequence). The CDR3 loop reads CASSRATAAYRSPLHF. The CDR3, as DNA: TGTGCCAGCAGCCGCGCGACCGCGGCGTATCGGTCACCCCTCCACTTT.

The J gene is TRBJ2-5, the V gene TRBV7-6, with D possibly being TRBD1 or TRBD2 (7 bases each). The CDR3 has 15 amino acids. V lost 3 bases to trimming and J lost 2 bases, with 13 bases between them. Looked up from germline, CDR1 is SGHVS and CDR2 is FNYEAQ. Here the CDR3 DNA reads TGTGCCAGCAGCTTGGAGCGGGGACAGCAAGAGACCCAGTACTTC. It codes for CASSLERGQQETQYF.

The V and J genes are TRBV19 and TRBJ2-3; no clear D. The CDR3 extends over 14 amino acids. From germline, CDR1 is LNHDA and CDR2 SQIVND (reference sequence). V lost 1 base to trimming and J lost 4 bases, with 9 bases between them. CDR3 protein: CASSIAPPPDTQYF. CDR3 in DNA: TGTGCCAGTAGTATAGCGCCCCCACCAGATACGCAGTATTTT.

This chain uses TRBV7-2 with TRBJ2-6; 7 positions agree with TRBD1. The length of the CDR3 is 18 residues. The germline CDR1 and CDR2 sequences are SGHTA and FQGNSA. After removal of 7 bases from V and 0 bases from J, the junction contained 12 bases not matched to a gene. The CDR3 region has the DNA TGTGCCAGCATCTCAATAACAGGGGCCGTCTCTGGGGCCAACGTCCTGACTTTC. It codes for CASISITGAVSGANVLTF.

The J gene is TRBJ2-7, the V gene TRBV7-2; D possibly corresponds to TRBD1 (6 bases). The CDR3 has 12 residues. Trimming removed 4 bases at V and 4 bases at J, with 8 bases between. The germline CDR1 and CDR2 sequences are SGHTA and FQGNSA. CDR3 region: CASSSQGYEQYF. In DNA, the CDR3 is TGTGCCAGCAGCTCACAGGGATACGAGCAGTACTTC.

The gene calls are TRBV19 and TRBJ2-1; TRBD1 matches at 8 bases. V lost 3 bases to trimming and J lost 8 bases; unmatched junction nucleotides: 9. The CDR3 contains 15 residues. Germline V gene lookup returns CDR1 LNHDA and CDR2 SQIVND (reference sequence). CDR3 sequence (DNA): TGTGCCAGTAGTATTTCAGGGGGCCTTTTCGATGAGCAGTTCTTC. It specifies CASSISGGLFDEQFF.

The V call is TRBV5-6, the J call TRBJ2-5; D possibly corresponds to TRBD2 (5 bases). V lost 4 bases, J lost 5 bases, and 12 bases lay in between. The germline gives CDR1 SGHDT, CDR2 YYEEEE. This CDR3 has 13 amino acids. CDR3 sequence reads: CASSPQRRETQYF. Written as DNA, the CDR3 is TGTGCCAGCAGCCCTCAGAGGAGGGAGACCCAGTACTTC.

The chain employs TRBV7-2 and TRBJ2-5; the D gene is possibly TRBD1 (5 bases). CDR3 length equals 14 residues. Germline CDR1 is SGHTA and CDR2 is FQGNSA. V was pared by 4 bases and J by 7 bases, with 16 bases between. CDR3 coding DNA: TGTGCCAGCAGCTGGGGCGTCTTAGGAGCGACCCAGTACTTC. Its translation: CASSWGVLGATQYF.

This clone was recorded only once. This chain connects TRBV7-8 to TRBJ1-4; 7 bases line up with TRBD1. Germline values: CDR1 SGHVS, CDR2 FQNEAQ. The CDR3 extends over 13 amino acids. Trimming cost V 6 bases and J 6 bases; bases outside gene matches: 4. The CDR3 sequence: CASRPRGDEKLFF. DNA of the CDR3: TGTGCCAGCAGGCCCAGGGGGGATGAAAAACTGTTTTTT.

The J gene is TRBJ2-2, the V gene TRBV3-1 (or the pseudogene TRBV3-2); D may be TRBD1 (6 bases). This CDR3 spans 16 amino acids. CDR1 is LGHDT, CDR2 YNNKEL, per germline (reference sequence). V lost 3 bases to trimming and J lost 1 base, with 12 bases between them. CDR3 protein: CASSHRQVMNTGELFF. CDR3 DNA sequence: TGTGCCAGCAGCCACAGACAGGTTATGAACACCGGGGAGCTGTTTTTT.

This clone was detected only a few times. The CDR3 sequence is CASSIGPTVEETQYF. The CDR3, as DNA: TGTGCCAGTAGTATAGGCCCCACAGTCGAGGAGACCCAGTACTTC. The gene calls are TRBV19 and TRBJ2-5; D not resolved. CDR1 is LNHDA, CDR2 SQIVND, per germline (reference sequence). The CDR3 loop spans 15 amino acids. The V and J ends lost 1 base and 5 bases respectively, with 14 bases between them. The entire variable domain, with the rest obtained from reference TRBV19 and TRBJ2-5, is as follows: DGGITQSPKYLFRKEGQNVTLSCEQNLNHDAMYWYRQDPGQGLRLIYYSQIVNDFQKGDIAEGYSVSREKKESFPLTVTSAQKNPTAFYLCASSIGPTVEETQYFGPGTRLLVL.

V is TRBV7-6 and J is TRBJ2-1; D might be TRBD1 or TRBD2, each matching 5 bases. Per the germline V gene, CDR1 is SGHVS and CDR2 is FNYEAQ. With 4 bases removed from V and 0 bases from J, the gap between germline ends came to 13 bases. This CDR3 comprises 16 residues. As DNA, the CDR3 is TGTGCCAGCAGCTCCCCGGGACGTAGCTCCTACAATGAGCAGTTCTTC. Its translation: CASSSPGRSSYNEQFF.

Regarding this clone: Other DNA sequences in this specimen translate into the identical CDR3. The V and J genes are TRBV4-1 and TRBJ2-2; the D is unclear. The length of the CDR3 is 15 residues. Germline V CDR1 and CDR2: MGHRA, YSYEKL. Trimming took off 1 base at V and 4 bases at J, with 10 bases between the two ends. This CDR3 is CASSQGHLGTGELFF. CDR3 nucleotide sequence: TGCGCCAGCAGCCAAGGACACTTGGGCACCGGGGAGCTGTTTTTT.

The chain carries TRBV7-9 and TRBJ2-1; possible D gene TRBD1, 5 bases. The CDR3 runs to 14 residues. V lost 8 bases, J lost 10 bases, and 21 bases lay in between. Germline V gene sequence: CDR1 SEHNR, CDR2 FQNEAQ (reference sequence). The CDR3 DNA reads TGTGCCAGCGCAGAACGGCAGGGTCATCAGGAGCAGTTCTTC. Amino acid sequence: CASAERQGHQEQFF. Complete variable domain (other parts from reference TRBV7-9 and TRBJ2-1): DTGVSQNPRHKITKRGQNVTFRCDPISEHNRLYWYRQTLGQGPEFLTYFQNEAQLEKSRLLSDRFSAERPKGSFSTLEIQRTEQGDSAMYLCASAERQGHQEQFFGPGTRLTVL.

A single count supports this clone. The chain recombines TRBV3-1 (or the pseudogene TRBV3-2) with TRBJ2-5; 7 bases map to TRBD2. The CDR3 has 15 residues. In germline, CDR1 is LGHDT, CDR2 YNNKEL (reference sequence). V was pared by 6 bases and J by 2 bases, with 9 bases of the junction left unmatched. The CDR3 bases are TGTGCCAGCAGGGGAACGGGGGGTCAGCAAGAGACCCAGTACTTC. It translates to CASRGTGGQQETQYF.

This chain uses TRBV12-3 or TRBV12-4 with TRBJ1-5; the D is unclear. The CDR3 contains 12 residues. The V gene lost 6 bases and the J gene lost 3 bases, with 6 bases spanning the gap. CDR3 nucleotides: TGTGCCAGCAGCTCCGTCAATCAGCCCCAGCATTTT. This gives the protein CASSSVNQPQHF.

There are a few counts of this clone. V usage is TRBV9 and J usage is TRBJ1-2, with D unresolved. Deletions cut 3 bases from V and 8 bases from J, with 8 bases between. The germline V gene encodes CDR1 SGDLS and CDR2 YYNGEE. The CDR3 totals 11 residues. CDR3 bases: TGTGCCAGCAGCGCAACACAAGGCTACACCTTC. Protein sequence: CASSATQGYTF.

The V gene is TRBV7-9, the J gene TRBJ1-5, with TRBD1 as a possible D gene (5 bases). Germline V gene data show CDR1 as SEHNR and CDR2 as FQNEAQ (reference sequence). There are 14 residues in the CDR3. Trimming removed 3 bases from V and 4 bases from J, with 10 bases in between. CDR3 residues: CASSLQGGNQPQHF. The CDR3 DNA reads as TGTGCCAGCAGCTTGCAGGGAGGGAATCAGCCCCAGCATTTT.

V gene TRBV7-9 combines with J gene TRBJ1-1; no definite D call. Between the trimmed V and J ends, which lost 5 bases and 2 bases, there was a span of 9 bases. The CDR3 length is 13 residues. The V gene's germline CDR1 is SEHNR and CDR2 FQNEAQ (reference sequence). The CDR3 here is CASSGVKNTEAFF. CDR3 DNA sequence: TGTGCCAGCAGCGGTGTGAAAAACACTGAAGCTTTCTTT.

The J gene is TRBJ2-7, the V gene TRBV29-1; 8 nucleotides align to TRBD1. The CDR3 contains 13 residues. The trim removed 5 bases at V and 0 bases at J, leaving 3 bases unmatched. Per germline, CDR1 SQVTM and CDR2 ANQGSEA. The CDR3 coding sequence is TGCAGCGTTCAGACAGGGGACTCCTACGAGCAGTACTTC. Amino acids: CSVQTGDSYEQYF.

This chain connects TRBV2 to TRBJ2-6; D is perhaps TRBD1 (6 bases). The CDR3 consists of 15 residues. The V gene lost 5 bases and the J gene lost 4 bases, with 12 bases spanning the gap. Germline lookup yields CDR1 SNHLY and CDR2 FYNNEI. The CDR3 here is CASSLTGTGANVLTF. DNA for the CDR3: TGTGCCAGCAGTTTGACAGGCACCGGGGCCAACGTCCTGACTTTC.